The next 28 T cell receptor beta chains were all read from a single sample in a study of cytomegalovirus exposure and HLA in healthy donors. PCR amplification relied on 60 Vbeta primers (plus 13 Jbeta primers). Sequencing used immunoSEQ multiplex PCR; TCRdb keeps in-frame clones, though not all of them. Among fewer than 100,000 clones, under 75% were seen once, and the ten largest hold about 1.3%. The sample consisted of PBMCs. These receptors were taken from a female donor in good health and CMV-seronegative.

This sequence joins TRBV7-8 and TRBJ1-2; D is uncertain. Germline values: CDR1 SGHVS, CDR2 FQNEAQ. The CDR3 consists of 12 residues. The germline V and J ends were trimmed by 2 bases and 7 bases, with 8 bases remaining between them. CDR3 loop: CASSLNSGGYTF. CDR3 DNA sequence: TGTGCCAGCAGCTTAAACTCTGGTGGCTACACCTTC.

This clone has just one count. V and J are TRBV7-9 and TRBJ2-7; D is uncertain. Germline V CDR1 and CDR2: SEHNR, FQNEAQ (reference sequence). V dropped 3 bases and J dropped 5 bases, with 8 bases sitting between them. The CDR3 runs to 12 residues. CDR3: CASSFYPDEQYF. The CDR3 DNA is TGTGCCAGCAGCTTCTATCCGGACGAGCAGTACTTC. The full variable domain, in which reference TRBV7-9 and TRBJ2-7 provide the parts outside the CDR3, is DTGVSQNPRHKITKRGQNVTFRCDPISEHNRLYWYRQTLGQGPEFLTYFQNEAQLEKSRLLSDRFSAERPKGSFSTLEIQRTEQGDSAMYLCASSFYPDEQYFGPGTRLTVT.

This chain uses TRBV7-2 with TRBJ2-7; 10 nucleotides align to TRBD2. Trimming removed 1 base from V and 3 bases from J; junction bases left unmatched: 3. Germline V lookup: CDR1 SGHTA, CDR2 FQGNSA. The CDR3 covers 15 residues. CDR3: CASSLGTSGNYEQYF. For the CDR3, the DNA is TGTGCCAGCAGCTTAGGTACTAGCGGGAACTACGAGCAGTACTTC.

There are a few counts of this clone. J is TRBJ1-1 and V is TRBV7-9, with 10 bases that match TRBD1. CDR3 size: 14 residues. V lost 4 bases to trimming and J lost 6 bases; unmatched junction nucleotides: 5. Germline CDR1 and CDR2: SEHNR and FQNEAQ (reference sequence). This CDR3 is CASSYVTGGAEAFF. The CDR3 coding sequence is TGTGCCAGCAGCTACGTGACAGGGGGCGCTGAAGCTTTCTTT.

This rearrangement joins TRBV6-5 to TRBJ1-3; 8 nucleotides agree with TRBD1. Germline V lookup: CDR1 MNHEY, CDR2 SVGAGI. This CDR3 has 16 residues. V gave up 2 bases and J gave up 2 bases; unmatched junction bases: 5. The CDR3 bases are TGTGCCAGCAGTTACCGACAGGGGCAGGCTGGAAACACCATATATTTT. Translated, it gives CASSYRQGQAGNTIYF.

The chain is built from TRBV11-2 and TRBJ2-7; 10 positions agree with TRBD2. From germline, CDR1 is SGHAT and CDR2 FQNNGV. The CDR3 totals 14 residues. Trimming cost V 5 bases and J 4 bases; bases outside gene matches: 5. CDR3 nucleotides: TGTGCCAGCAGCCATACTAGCGGGACATACGAGCAGTACTTC. Translation gives CASSHTSGTYEQYF.

This chain uses TRBV6-6 with TRBJ1-2; unclear D gene. Germline V lookup: CDR1 MNHNY, CDR2 SVGAGI (reference sequence). The V and J ends lost 2 bases and 4 bases respectively, with 8 bases between them. The CDR3 consists of 13 residues. The CDR3 protein is CASSYGETYGYTF. The CDR3 DNA is TGTGCCAGCAGTTACGGAGAGACCTATGGCTACACCTTC.

The chain joins TRBV18 to TRBJ2-1; TRBD2 aligns across 9 bases. Germline lookup yields CDR1 KGHSH and CDR2 LQKENI. The V and J ends lost 1 base and 5 bases, in that order; junction bases with no gene match: 0. The CDR3 is 14 residues long. CDR3 loop: CASSPLAGDNEQFF. The CDR3 bases are TGTGCCAGCTCACCACTAGCGGGAGACAATGAGCAGTTCTTC.

The gene calls are TRBV30 and TRBJ2-6; TRBD2 is a possible D gene (5 bases). This CDR3 has 19 amino acids. Trimming stripped 0 bases from V and 0 bases from J, with 18 bases between. Germline V lookup: CDR1 GTSNPN, CDR2 SVGIG (reference sequence). The CDR3 here is CAWSVLGGGYISGANVLTF. Here the CDR3 DNA reads TGTGCCTGGAGTGTACTAGGCGGCGGCTACATCTCTGGGGCCAACGTCCTGACTTTC.

This clone was found once. This sequence joins TRBV7-9 and TRBJ1-2; TRBD1 is a possible D gene (5 bases). CDR3 size: 14 residues. The V and J ends lost 4 bases and 8 bases respectively, with 17 bases between them. From germline, CDR1 is SEHNR and CDR2 FQNEAQ (reference sequence). The CDR3 region has the DNA TGTGCCAGCAGCTCCGACAGATCCCGGCGGGGCTACACCTTC. This gives the protein CASSSDRSRRGYTF.

The chain combines TRBV6-5 with TRBJ2-7; D might be TRBD2 (6 bases). With 3 bases removed from V and 0 bases from J, the gap between germline ends came to 15 bases. CDR1 is MNHEY, CDR2 SVGAGI, per germline. CDR3 length equals 16 residues. The CDR3 protein is CASSYTEGGFSYEQYF. DNA of the CDR3: TGTGCCAGCAGTTATACCGAGGGAGGTTTCTCCTACGAGCAGTACTTC.

The chain carries TRBV2 and TRBJ2-2; 10 nucleotides match TRBD1. V gave up 7 bases and J gave up 1 base; unmatched junction bases: 9. CDR3 length: 17 amino acids. Germline V CDR1 and CDR2: SNHLY, FYNNEI. The CDR3 sequence is CASKPGQGIENTGELFF. The CDR3 coding sequence is TGTGCCAGCAAGCCGGGACAGGGGATTGAGAACACCGGGGAGCTGTTTTTT.

This chain uses TRBV18 with TRBJ2-7, with D possibly TRBD2 on 6 matching bases. The V end was cut by 4 bases, the J end by 1 base, with 8 bases between. There are 13 residues in the CDR3. Germline loops: CDR1 KGHSH, CDR2 LQKENI. This CDR3 is CASSRGTSYEQYF. CDR3 DNA: TGTGCCAGCTCACGCGGGACTTCCTACGAGCAGTACTTC.

The chain carries TRBV15 and TRBJ2-5; 11 bases map to TRBD2. The CDR3 totals 15 residues. V gave up 0 bases and J gave up 7 bases; unmatched junction bases: 4. Looked up from germline, CDR1 is LNHNV and CDR2 is YYDKDF (reference sequence). CDR3 nucleotide sequence: TGTGCCACCAGCAGAGATCTCACTAGCGGGGGGACCCAGTACTTC. Residues: CATSRDLTSGGTQYF.

This clone was recorded only once. The V and J genes are TRBV12-5 and TRBJ2-3; D ambiguous. The CDR3 covers 16 residues. V shed 3 bases and J shed 2 bases, with 15 bases lying between them. CDR1 is LGHNT and CDR2 is FRNRAP in the germline V gene. DNA of the CDR3: TGTGCTAGTGGTTTTACCCTGGGCACCACCACAGATACGCAGTATTTT. Amino acid sequence: CASGFTLGTTTDTQYF.

The rearrangement uses TRBV19 and TRBJ2-1; a possible D gene is TRBD2 (5 bases). Trimming stripped 4 bases from V and 2 bases from J, with 12 bases between. The CDR3 contains 15 residues. Germline assignment: CDR1 LNHDA and CDR2 SQIVND (reference sequence). CDR3 coding DNA: TGTGCCAGTAGTACCTACAGACTACCCTACAATGAGCAGTTCTTC. Translation gives CASSTYRLPYNEQFF.

Note on this clone: An end of the junction differs from the germline gene, which may be a read error. This chain links TRBV29-1 with TRBJ2-2; 8 positions agree with TRBD2. The CDR3 totals 11 residues. The germline V gene has CDR1 SQVTM and CDR2 ANQGSEA. CDR3 amino acids: CLAGNTGELFF. The CDR3 DNA follows: TGTCTAGCGGGGAACACCGGGGAGCTGTTTTTT.

The chain joins TRBV6-1 to TRBJ2-3; 9 positions match TRBD2. Germline V gene lookup returns CDR1 MNHNS and CDR2 SASEGT. The junction had 6 bases not matched to a gene; V was cut back by 1 base and J by 4 bases. The CDR3 is 16 amino acids. This chain's CDR3 is CASSEVGSGSADTQYF. The CDR3 DNA reads as TGTGCCAGCAGTGAAGTAGGTAGCGGGAGTGCAGATACGCAGTATTTT.

This clone turned up a few times. The chain is built from TRBV5-6 and TRBJ2-1, with D maybe TRBD2 (5 bases). This CDR3 has 12 residues. Germline lookup yields CDR1 SGHDT and CDR2 YYEEEE. V was pared by 6 bases and J by 8 bases, with 12 bases between. Written as DNA, the CDR3 is TGTGCCAGCACCCTGTACGGGGATGAGCAGTTCTTC. Its translation: CASTLYGDEQFF.

This clone came up a few times. The chain combines TRBV27 with TRBJ2-2; no definite D call. Trimming stripped 6 bases from V and 4 bases from J, with 3 bases between. CDR1 is MNHEY, CDR2 SMNVEV, per germline (reference sequence). The CDR3 totals 11 residues. The chain's CDR3 is CASRSTGELFF. CDR3 coding DNA: TGTGCCAGCAGGAGCACCGGGGAGCTGTTTTTT.

This sequence joins TRBV6-9 and TRBJ2-4; weak D call: TRBD2 (7 bases). The germline gives CDR1 MNHGY, CDR2 SVAAGI. Trimming took off 4 bases at V and 1 base at J, with 14 bases between the two ends. CDR3 length equals 16 residues. Here the CDR3 DNA reads TGTGCCAGCAGTTTGGGGGGGGCTATTGCCAAAAACATTCAGTACTTC. This gives the protein CASSLGGAIAKNIQYF.

This clone has just a few counts. One junction end disagrees with the germline gene, perhaps due to a read error. The chain joins TRBV7-7 to TRBJ2-5; D is perhaps TRBD2 (7 bases). Germline CDR1 is SSHAT and CDR2 is FNYEAQ (reference sequence). This CDR3 is built from 15 residues. The DNA of the CDR3 is TGTGCTAGCAGCTTAGTCGCGGGGGCGGGAGAGACCCAGTACTTC. Protein: CASSLVAGAGETQYF.

V and J are TRBV7-2 and TRBJ1-2; D is uncertain. The length of the CDR3 is 15 residues. Trimming took 5 bases from V and 2 from J, leaving 15 bases between them. CDR1 SGHTA and CDR2 FQGNSA come from the germline V gene. The CDR3, as DNA: TGTGCCAGCAGCCCCCCAGACCGGAGAAACTATGGCTACACCTTC. This sequence encodes CASSPPDRRNYGYTF. Filled out from reference TRBV7-2 and TRBJ1-2, the complete variable domain reads GAGVSQSPSNKVTEKGKDVELRCDPISGHTALYWYRQSLGQGLEFLIYFQGNSAPDKSGLPSDRFSAERTGGSVSTLTIQRTQQEDSAVYLCASSPPDRRNYGYTFGSGTRLTVV.

V is TRBV5-1 and J is TRBJ1-1; no clear D gene. The CDR3 totals 14 residues. Germline V gene data show CDR1 as SGHRS and CDR2 as YFSETQ. Trimming left V 1 base short and J 1 base short, with 8 bases between. CDR3 loop: CASSLHGPNTEAFF. CDR3 DNA: TGCGCCAGCAGCTTGCATGGGCCGAACACTGAAGCTTTCTTT.

The J gene is TRBJ1-1, the V gene TRBV7-8, with D possibly matching TRBD1 (6 bases). Germline V gene sequence: CDR1 SGHVS, CDR2 FQNEAQ. The CDR3 is 17 amino acids. Trimming took off 2 bases at V and 0 bases at J, with 16 bases between the two ends. CDR3 residues: CASSLTVTGTMNTEAFF. DNA of the CDR3: TGTGCCAGCAGCTTAACGGTTACAGGGACCATGAACACTGAAGCTTTCTTT.

The rearrangement joins TRBV7-3 to TRBJ2-2; D uncertain. The CDR3 has 12 amino acids. The germline V and J ends were trimmed by 3 bases and 5 bases, with 4 bases remaining between them. Germline V gives CDR1 SGHTA, CDR2 FQGTGA. DNA for the CDR3: TGTGCCAGCAGCTTTCCTACCGGGGAGCTGTTTTTT. Its protein product is CASSFPTGELFF.

The table lists this clone with a few counts. The J gene is TRBJ2-1, the V gene TRBV6-5; D is perhaps TRBD2 (5 bases). Deletions cut 7 bases from V and 6 bases from J, with 16 bases between. Looked up from germline, CDR1 is MNHEY and CDR2 is SVGAGI. CDR3 length: 14 amino acids. The CDR3 region is CASTRLPLSNEQFF. CDR3 bases: TGTGCCAGCACCCGACTACCCCTTTCCAATGAGCAGTTCTTC.

The table lists this clone with a few counts. The chain employs TRBV5-1 and TRBJ1-2; possible D gene TRBD1, 5 bases. Germline V gene lookup returns CDR1 SGHRS and CDR2 YFSETQ. Trimming took off 5 bases at V and 2 bases at J, with 7 bases between the two ends. The CDR3 totals 12 residues. The CDR3 DNA is TGCGCCAGCAGTGCAGGGAACTATGGCTACACCTTC. Residues: CASSAGNYGYTF.